One and the same sample provided the 11 T cell receptor beta chains below, sequenced in a study of T cells in localized non-small cell lung cancer. Sequencing used immunoSEQ multiplex PCR; TCRdb keeps in-frame clones, though not all of them. The sample carries 45,000 or so clones, 86% recorded once. This specimen consisted of PBMCs, obtained before any cancer treatment. Every receptor here comes from a man aged 35 to 69 with stage II lung adenocarcinoma.

The chain combines TRBV27 with TRBJ1-5; the D gene is possibly TRBD1 (6 bases). V lost 4 bases and J lost 3, with 10 bases in between. The germline gives CDR1 MNHEY, CDR2 SMNVEV (reference sequence). This CDR3 spans 14 amino acids. The CDR3 DNA is TGTGCCAGCAGTTCAAGGGGGGACAATCAGCCCCAGCATTTT. Its translation is CASSSRGDNQPQHF.

V gene TRBV7-3 combines with J gene TRBJ2-2, with TRBD1 identical over 8 bases. Per the germline V gene, CDR1 is SGHTA and CDR2 is FQGTGA. CDR3 length: 15 residues. Trimming at V came to 4 bases and at J to 2 bases, leaving 3 bases not matched to a gene. The CDR3 region has the DNA TGTGCCAGCAGCTCGGGGACAGGAAACACCGGGGAGCTGTTTTTT. This codes for CASSSGTGNTGELFF.

This rearrangement joins TRBV19 to TRBJ1-5; D is perhaps TRBD1 (6 bases). There are 15 residues in the CDR3. The V end lost 6 bases, the J end lost 2 bases, and 14 bases lay between the germline ends. The germline gives CDR1 LNHDA, CDR2 SQIVND (reference sequence). The CDR3 spells CASRKGGDGNQPQHF. The CDR3 nucleotides are TGTGCCAGTAGGAAGGGGGGAGATGGCAATCAGCCCCAGCATTTT. Variable domain in full (rest from reference TRBV19 and TRBJ1-5): DGGITQSPKYLFRKEGQNVTLSCEQNLNHDAMYWYRQDPGQGLRLIYYSQIVNDFQKGDIAEGYSVSREKKESFPLTVTSAQKNPTAFYLCASRKGGDGNQPQHFGDGTRLSIL.

This CDR3 is CASSQDRGEALHF. The CDR3 DNA follows: TGCGCCAGCAGCCAAGATCGGGGAGAGGCCCTCCACTTT. The genes are TRBV4-1 and TRBJ1-6; no definite D call. Looked up from germline, CDR1 is MGHRA and CDR2 is YSYEKL. The V gene lost 0 bases and the J gene lost 14 bases, with 11 bases spanning the gap. The CDR3 covers 13 residues.

The chain is built from TRBV19 and TRBJ1-5; D remains ambiguous. The CDR3 is 14 amino acids. Germline CDR1 LNHDA, CDR2 SQIVND (reference sequence). Trimming cost V 10 bases and J 2 bases, with 15 bases left between them. The CDR3: CATSLPVGNQPQHF. The DNA of the CDR3 is TGTGCCACCTCCTTGCCAGTAGGCAATCAGCCCCAGCATTTT.

This sequence joins TRBV2 and TRBJ2-7, with D perhaps matching TRBD1 (5 bases). This CDR3 spans 16 amino acids. CDR1 and CDR2 (germline): SNHLY, FYNNEI. The DNA for the CDR3 is TGTGTCAGCAGTGATAGAAACAGGATTCGGACGAACGAGCAGTACGTC. Protein: CVSSDRNRIRTNEQYV.

The chain employs TRBV14 and TRBJ2-3; D might be TRBD2 (5 bases). The CDR3 spans 16 residues. V was clipped by 3 bases and J by 5 bases, with 18 bases between them. Germline V CDR1 and CDR2: SGHDN, FVKESK. DNA for the CDR3: TGTGCCAGCAGCCACGCGGTAGGTGGCGCGGGAGATACGCAGTATTTT. It translates to CASSHAVGGAGDTQYF.

The chain employs TRBV6-5 and TRBJ1-2, with D perhaps TRBD1 (6 bases). Trimming removed 6 bases from V and 5 bases from J, with 13 bases in between. This CDR3 is built from 13 residues. Germline assignment: CDR1 MNHEY and CDR2 SVGAGI. CDR3 loop: CASSPQGGYGYTF. CDR3 sequence (DNA): TGTGCCAGCAGCCCACAGGGAGGGTATGGCTACACCTTC.

The V and J genes are TRBV4-1 and TRBJ1-3; D uncertain. Trimming stripped 0 bases from V and 4 bases from J, with 16 bases between. This CDR3 contains 17 residues. Germline values: CDR1 MGHRA, CDR2 YSYEKL. CDR3 bases: TGCGCCAGCAGCCAAGAGACAACGGGTCCCGGCGGAAACACCATATATTTT. As protein: CASSQETTGPGGNTIYF.

The genes are TRBV2 and TRBJ2-5, with 14 bases lining up with TRBD2. Germline V gene sequence: CDR1 SNHLY, CDR2 FYNNEI. The V gene end was trimmed by 8 bases and the J gene end by 3 bases; junction bases not matched to a gene: 2. The CDR3 spans 14 residues. CDR3 amino acids: CASLGLAGEETQYF. The CDR3 nucleotides are TGTGCCAGCCTGGGACTAGCGGGGGAAGAGACCCAGTACTTC.

The chain joins TRBV27 to TRBJ1-5; TRBD1 aligns across 9 bases. There are 14 residues in the CDR3. Per the germline V gene, CDR1 is MNHEY and CDR2 is SMNVEV (reference sequence). Unmatched junction bases numbered 6, after V lost 6 bases and J lost 6 bases. The CDR3 loop reads CASRRTGESQPQHF. CDR3 sequence (DNA): TGTGCCAGCAGGCGGACAGGGGAGAGTCAGCCCCAGCATTTT.